This T cell receptor beta chain appears in the sequencing data of a study of cytomegalovirus exposure and HLA in healthy donors. General study points: Reportedly, diagnosis of cytomegalovirus status by the classifier showed high specificity and sensitivity. Across donors, most TCRs were seen rarely, yet some public ones were widespread.

The CDR3 extends over 13 amino acids. V lost 5 bases to trimming and J lost 6 bases; unmatched junction nucleotides: 7. Germline V lookup: CDR1 SGHTA, CDR2 FQGNSA. At collection, donors were nominally healthy, but unrecorded immune exposures were probable. Details on this clone: The antigen is undetermined.

60 Vbeta and 13 Jbeta primers were used in PCR. Here immunoSEQ multiplex PCR was the method, and the copy in TCRdb shows in-frame clones only, minus some. The sample lists over 150,000 clones, about 77% occurring once. The receptor was derived from a woman in her forties or fifties in good health and CMV-seronegative. Sample: PBMCs. The chain links TRBV7-2 to TRBJ2-7; 7 bases agree with TRBD1. This CDR3 reads CASSAGQVGEQYF. The DNA of the CDR3 is TGTGCCAGCAGCGCAGGACAGGTTGGCGAGCAGTACTTC.